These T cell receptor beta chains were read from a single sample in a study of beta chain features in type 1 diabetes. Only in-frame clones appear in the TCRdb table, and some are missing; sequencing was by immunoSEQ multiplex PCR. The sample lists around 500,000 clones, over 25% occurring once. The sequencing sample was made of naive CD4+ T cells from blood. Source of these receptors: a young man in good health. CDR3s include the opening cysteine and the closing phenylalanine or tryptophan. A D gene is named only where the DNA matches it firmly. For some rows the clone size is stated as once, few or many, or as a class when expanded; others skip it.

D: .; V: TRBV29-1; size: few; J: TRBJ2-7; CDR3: CSVEASAGWSYEQYF; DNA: TGCAGCGTTGAAGCGTCGGCGGGATGGTCCTACGAGCAGTACTTC
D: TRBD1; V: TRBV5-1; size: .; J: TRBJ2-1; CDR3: CASSLSITGDSYNEQFF; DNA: TGCGCCAGCAGCTTGTCCATAACAGGGGACTCCTACAATGAGCAGTTCTTC
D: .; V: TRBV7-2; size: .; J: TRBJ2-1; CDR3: CASSLVWNEQFF; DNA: TGTGCCAGCAGCTTAGTATGGAATGAGCAGTTCTTC
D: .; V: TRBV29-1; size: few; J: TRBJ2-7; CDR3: CSVDAGAREQYF; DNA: TGCAGCGTTGACGCGGGGGCGCGCGAGCAGTACTTC
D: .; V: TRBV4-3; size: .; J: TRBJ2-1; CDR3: CASSQEDYYNEQFF; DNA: TGCGCCAGCAGCCAAGAGGACTACTACAATGAGCAGTTCTTC
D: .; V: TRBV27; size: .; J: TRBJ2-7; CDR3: CASSFGTLDSYEQYF; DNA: TGTGCCAGCAGTTTTGGGACCCTTGACTCCTACGAGCAGTACTTC
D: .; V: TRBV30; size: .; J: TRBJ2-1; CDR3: CAWNAVSSYNEQFF; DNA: TGTGCCTGGAATGCCGTGAGCTCCTACAATGAGCAGTTCTTC
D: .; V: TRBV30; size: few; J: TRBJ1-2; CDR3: CAWSGDSYGYTF; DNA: TGTGCCTGGAGCGGAGACAGCTATGGCTACACCTTC
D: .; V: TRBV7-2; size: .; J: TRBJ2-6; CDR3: CASSFDSAGANVLTF; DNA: TGTGCCAGCAGCTTCGACAGCGCTGGGGCCAACGTCCTGACTTTC
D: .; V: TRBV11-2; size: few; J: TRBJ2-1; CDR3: CASSFGLDNEQFF; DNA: TGTGCCAGCAGCTTCGGCCTAGACAATGAGCAGTTCTTC
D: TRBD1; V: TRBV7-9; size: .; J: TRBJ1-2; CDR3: CASSLGPTGAGYTF; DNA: TGTGCCAGCAGCTTAGGGCCGACAGGGGCTGGCTACACCTTC
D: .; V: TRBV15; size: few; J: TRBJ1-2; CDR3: CATSRDVIGYTF; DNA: TGTGCCACCAGCAGAGATGTCATTGGCTACACCTTC
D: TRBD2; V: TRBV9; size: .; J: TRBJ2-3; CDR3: CASSTRLAEDTQYF; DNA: TGTGCCAGCAGCACCCGACTAGCGGAAGATACGCAGTATTTT
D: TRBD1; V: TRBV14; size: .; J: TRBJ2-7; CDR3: CASSYRTGYEQYF; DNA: TGTGCCAGCAGCTACCGGACAGGGTACGAGCAGTACTTC
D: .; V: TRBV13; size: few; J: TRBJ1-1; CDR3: CASSWRSGGAEAFF; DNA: TGTGCCAGCAGCTGGAGATCAGGCGGGGCTGAAGCTTTCTTT
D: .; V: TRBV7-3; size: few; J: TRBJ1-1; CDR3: CASSLSAHAEAFF; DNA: TGTGCCAGCAGCTTATCCGCCCACGCTGAAGCTTTCTTT
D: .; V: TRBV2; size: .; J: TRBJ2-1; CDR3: CASSVSGSSYNEQFF; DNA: TGTGCCAGCAGTGTTAGCGGTTCCTCCTACAATGAGCAGTTCTTC
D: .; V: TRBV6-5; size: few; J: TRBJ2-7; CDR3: CASSYFTQRYDSEQYF; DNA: TGTGCCAGCAGTTACTTTACACAGCGCTACGACTCGGAGCAGTACTTC
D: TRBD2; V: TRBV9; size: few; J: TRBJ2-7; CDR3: CASSVLAGSEQYF; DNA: TGTGCCAGCAGCGTGCTAGCGGGAAGTGAGCAGTACTTC
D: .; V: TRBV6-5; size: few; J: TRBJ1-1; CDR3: CASKFSNTEAFF; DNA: TGTGCCAGCAAATTCTCGAACACTGAAGCTTTCTTT
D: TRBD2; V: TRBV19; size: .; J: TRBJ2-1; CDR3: CASRGLADFYNEQFF; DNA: TGTGCCAGTAGGGGACTAGCGGATTTCTACAATGAGCAGTTCTTC
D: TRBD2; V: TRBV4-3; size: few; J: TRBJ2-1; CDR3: CASSLPYLPSGRCNEQFF; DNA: TGCGCCAGCAGCCTGCCCTACTTACCTAGCGGGAGGTGCAATGAGCAGTTCTTC
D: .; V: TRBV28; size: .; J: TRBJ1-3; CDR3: CATERTVGIGNTIYF; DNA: TGTGCCACCGAACGGACGGTGGGGATCGGAAACACCATATATTTT
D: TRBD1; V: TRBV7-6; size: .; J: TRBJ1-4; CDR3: CASSLRDRGNEKLFF; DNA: TGTGCCAGCAGCCTCCGGGACAGGGGTAACGAAAAACTGTTTTTT
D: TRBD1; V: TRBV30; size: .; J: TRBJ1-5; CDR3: CAWSSAGGQPQHF; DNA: TGTGCCTGGAGTTCGGCAGGGGGTCAGCCCCAGCATTTT
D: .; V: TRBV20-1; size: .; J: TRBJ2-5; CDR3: CSALPGETQYF; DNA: TGCAGTGCCCTACCCGGGGAGACCCAGTACTTC
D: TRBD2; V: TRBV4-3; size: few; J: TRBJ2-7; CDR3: CASSHRLAGVYEQYF; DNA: TGCGCCAGCAGCCACCGACTAGCGGGAGTGTACGAGCAGTACTTC
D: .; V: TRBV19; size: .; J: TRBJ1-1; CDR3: CASRTGTTNTEAFF; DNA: TGTGCCAGTAGGACCGGGACAACGAACACTGAAGCTTTCTTT
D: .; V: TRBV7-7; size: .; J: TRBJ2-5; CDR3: CASSLARVETQYF; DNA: TGTGCCAGCAGCTTAGCCCGGGTCGAGACCCAGTACTTC
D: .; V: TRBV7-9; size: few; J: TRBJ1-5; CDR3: CASSLAYQPQHF; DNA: TGTGCCAGCAGCTTAGCTTATCAGCCCCAGCATTTT
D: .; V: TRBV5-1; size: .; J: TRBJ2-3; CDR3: CASRTASTDTQYF; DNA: TGCGCCAGCCGCACGGCCAGCACAGATACGCAGTATTTT
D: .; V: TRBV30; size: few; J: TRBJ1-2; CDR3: CAWSESSLYGGYTF; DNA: TGTGCCTGGAGTGAAAGCAGCCTCTATGGAGGCTACACCTTC
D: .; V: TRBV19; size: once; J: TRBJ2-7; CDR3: CASSSQGGEQYF; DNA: TGTGCCAGTAGCTCGCAGGGAGGCGAGCAGTACTTC
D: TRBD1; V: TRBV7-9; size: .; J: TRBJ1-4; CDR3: CASRQTGGLNEKLFF; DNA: TGTGCCAGCAGGCAAACAGGGGGCCTTAATGAAAAACTGTTTTTT
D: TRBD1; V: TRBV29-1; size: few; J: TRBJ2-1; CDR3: CSLGTALAGHEQFF; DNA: TGCAGCTTAGGGACAGCTCTAGCCGGCCATGAGCAGTTCTTC
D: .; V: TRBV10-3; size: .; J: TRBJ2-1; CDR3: CAIKGRDQNNEQFF; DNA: TGTGCCATCAAAGGTCGGGACCAAAACAATGAGCAGTTCTTC
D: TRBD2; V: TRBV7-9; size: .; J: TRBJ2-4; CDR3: CASSRAGLAGIAKNIQYF; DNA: TGTGCCAGCAGCCGGGCGGGACTAGCGGGGATAGCCAAAAACATTCAGTACTTC
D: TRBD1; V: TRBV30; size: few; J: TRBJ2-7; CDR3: CAWSRGQPYEQYF; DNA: TGTGCCTGGAGTCGGGGACAGCCCTACGAGCAGTACTTC
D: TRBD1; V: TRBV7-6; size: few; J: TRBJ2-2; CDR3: CASSTRQGPFTGELFF; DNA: TGTGCCAGCAGCACCCGACAGGGCCCGTTCACCGGGGAGCTGTTTTTT
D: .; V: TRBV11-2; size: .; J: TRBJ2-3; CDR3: CASSVGTTPSTDTQYF; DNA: TGTGCCAGCAGCGTCGGGACAACTCCTAGCACAGATACGCAGTATTTT
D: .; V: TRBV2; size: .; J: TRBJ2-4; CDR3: CASSEYRARAKNIQYF; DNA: TGTGCCAGCAGTGAATATCGTGCTAGAGCCAAAAACATTCAGTACTTC
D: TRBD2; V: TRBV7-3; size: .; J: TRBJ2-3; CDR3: CASSSKAGLTDTQYF; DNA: TGTGCCAGCAGTTCTAAAGCGGGACTCACAGATACGCAGTATTTT
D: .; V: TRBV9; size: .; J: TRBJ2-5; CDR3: CASRPLRGWGETQYF; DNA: TGTGCCAGCAGGCCCCTCCGGGGATGGGGAGAGACCCAGTACTTC
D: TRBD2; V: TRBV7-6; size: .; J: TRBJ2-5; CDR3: CASSATSGSNQETQYF; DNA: TGTGCCAGCAGCGCCACTAGCGGGAGCAATCAAGAGACCCAGTACTTC
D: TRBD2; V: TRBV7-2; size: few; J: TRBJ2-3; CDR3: CASSTLLGLAGDTDTQYF; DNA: TGTGCCAGCAGCACCCTCCTGGGGCTAGCGGGAGACACAGATACGCAGTATTTT
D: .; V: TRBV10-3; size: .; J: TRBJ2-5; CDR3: CAISQGAQETQYF; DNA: TGTGCCATCAGTCAAGGGGCCCAAGAGACCCAGTACTTC
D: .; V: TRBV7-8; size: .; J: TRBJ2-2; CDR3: CASSLAWHGVNTGELFF; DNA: TGTGCCAGCAGCTTAGCCTGGCACGGGGTGAACACCGGGGAGCTGTTTTTT
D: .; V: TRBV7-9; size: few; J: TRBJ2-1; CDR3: CASSLKEAEFF; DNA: TGTGCCAGCAGCTTGAAGGAGGCTGAGTTCTTC
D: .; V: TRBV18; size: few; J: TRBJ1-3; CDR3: CASLAGLSSGNTIYF; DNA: TGTGCCAGCTTAGCGGGACTGAGCTCTGGAAACACCATATATTTT
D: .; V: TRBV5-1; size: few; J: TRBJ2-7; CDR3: CASSLEVASSYEQYF; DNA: TGCGCCAGCAGCTTGGAGGTCGCGAGCTCCTACGAGCAGTACTTC
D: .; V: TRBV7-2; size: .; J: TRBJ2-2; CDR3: CASSASGVGDGELFF; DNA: TGTGCCAGCAGCGCCTCCGGGGTGGGAGACGGGGAGCTGTTTTTT
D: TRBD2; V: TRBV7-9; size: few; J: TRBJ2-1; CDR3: CASSLVVAGESMNEQFF; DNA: TGTGCCAGCAGCTTAGTGGTAGCGGGAGAGAGTATGAATGAGCAGTTCTTC
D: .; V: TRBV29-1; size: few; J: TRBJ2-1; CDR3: CSPLWAGGGNEQFF; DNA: TGCAGCCCTTTGTGGGCGGGTGGGGGCAATGAGCAGTTCTTC
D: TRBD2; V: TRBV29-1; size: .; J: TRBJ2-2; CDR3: CSVVASGSSGTGELFF; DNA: TGCAGCGTTGTGGCTAGCGGGAGCTCGGGCACCGGGGAGCTGTTTTTT
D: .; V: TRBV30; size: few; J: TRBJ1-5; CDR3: CAWSLSNQPQHF; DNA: TGTGCCTGGAGCCTTAGCAATCAGCCCCAGCATTTT
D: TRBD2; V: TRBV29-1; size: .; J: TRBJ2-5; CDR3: CSVEGSGRPETQYF; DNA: TGCAGCGTTGAAGGTAGCGGGAGACCGGAGACCCAGTACTTC
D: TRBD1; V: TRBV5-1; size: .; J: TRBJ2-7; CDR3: CASSSDRGNYEQYF; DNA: TGCGCCAGCAGCAGCGACAGGGGAAACTACGAGCAGTACTTC
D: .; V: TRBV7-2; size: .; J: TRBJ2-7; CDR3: CASSSGSPEQYF; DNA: TGTGCCAGCAGCTCCGGGTCGCCGGAGCAGTACTTC